The following is a TCR beta chain sequence with its context. Its target is unknown. Germline is not matched at one junction end, which may reflect a read error. The sample originates from a study of tumor-infiltrating lymphocytes in primary liver carcinoma. Study-wide points: Top clones occupying all five tumor regions numbered only about 8-25%.

This CDR3 has 14 amino acids. cDNA specific to TCR beta was made from 450 to 500 ng of total RNA, with a constant-region primer employed for priming. Each TCR beta library was derived from three nested multiplex PCR rounds that employed slightly modified ARM-PCR. Primers for the first two PCR rounds were TRBV1-TRBV30 forward primers and a C-beta reverse primer (10 cycles per round). In TCRdb, the multiplex PCR reads were re-called with MiXCR into one record per CDR3 protein. Of 150,000 to 200,000 distinct CDR3 sequences listed, around 81% were seen once; the top ten hold 15% to 20%. It was from approximately 22-30 mg of unsorted bulk tissue that RNA and DNA were co-extracted. Each individual tumor supplied samples from five separate regions.

Sequenced sample: tumor tissue from primary liver carcinoma. This clonotype was sampled from a man aged 35-49 years with primary liver carcinoma and hepatitis B virus infection. The chain recombines TRBV12-3 or TRBV12-4 with TRBJ2-5; possible D gene TRBD2, 5 bases. The CDR3 sequence: CASSPTGVEETQYF. For the CDR3, the DNA is TGTGCCAGCAGTCCCACCGGGGTTGAAGAGACCCAATACTTC.